This T cell receptor (beta chain) was captured by sequencing in a study of control samples from healthy donors and cancer patients. This table comes from immunoSEQ multiplex PCR, and its TCRdb copy is limited to in-frame clones, with some not included. This sample has 130,000 to 150,000 clones; about nine tenths occur once, and the top ten carry around 8.2%. This CDR3 contains 15 residues. Trimming shortened V by 5 bases and J by 6 bases, and 20 bases separated the two germline ends. Germline V gene data show CDR1 as LNHDA and CDR2 as SQIVND (reference sequence). The clonotype was recovered from a young woman in good health. The sequenced sample was blood. This chain uses TRBV19 with TRBJ2-7; D possibly corresponds to TRBD1 (6 bases). In DNA, the CDR3 is TGTGCCAGTAGTGATAGTGGGCAGGGGATCGTCGAGCAGTACTTC. Its protein is CASSDSGQGIVEQYF. Full variable domain (outside the CDR3, taken from reference TRBV19 and TRBJ2-7): DGGITQSPKYLFRKEGQNVTLSCEQNLNHDAMYWYRQDPGQGLRLIYYSQIVNDFQKGDIAEGYSVSREKKESFPLTVTSAQKNPTAFYLCASSDSGQGIVEQYFGPGTRLTVT.